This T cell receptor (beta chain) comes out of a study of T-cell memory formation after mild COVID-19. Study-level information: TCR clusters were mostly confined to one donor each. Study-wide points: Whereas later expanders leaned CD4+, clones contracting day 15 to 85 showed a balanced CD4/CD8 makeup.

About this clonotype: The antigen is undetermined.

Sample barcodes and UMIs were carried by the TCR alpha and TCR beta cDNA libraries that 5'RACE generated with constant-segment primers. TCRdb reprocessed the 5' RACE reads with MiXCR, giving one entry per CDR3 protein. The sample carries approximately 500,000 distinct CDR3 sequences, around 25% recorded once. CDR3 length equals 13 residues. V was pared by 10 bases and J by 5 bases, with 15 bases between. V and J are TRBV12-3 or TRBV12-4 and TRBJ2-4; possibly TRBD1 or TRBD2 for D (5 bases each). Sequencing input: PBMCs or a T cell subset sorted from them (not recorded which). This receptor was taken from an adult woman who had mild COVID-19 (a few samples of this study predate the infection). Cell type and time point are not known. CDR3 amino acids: CATRGRDENIQYF. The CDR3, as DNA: TGTGCCACCCGAGGACGGGACGAAAACATTCAGTACTTC.